This TCR beta chain was retrieved from a study of tumor-infiltrating lymphocytes in primary liver carcinoma. Germline CDR1 and CDR2: WSHSY and SAAADI. V was shortened by 5 bases and J by 4 bases, with 9 bases between the two germline ends. This CDR3 comprises 12 residues. TCR beta cDNA came from roughly 0.45 ug total RNA, primed with a constant-region primer. Sequencing libraries for TCR beta derived from three nested multiplex PCR rounds that used slightly modified ARM-PCR. In the first two PCR rounds, TRBV1-TRBV30 forward primers were paired with a C-beta reverse primer, and each round lasted approximately 9 cycles. A single record per CDR3 protein comes from TCRdb applying MiXCR to the multiplex PCR reads. The sample holds 100,000 or so distinct CDR3 sequences, about four fifths seen once. Extraction of RNA together with DNA used about 18-30 mg of unsorted bulk tissue.

Sequenced: liver tumor tissue from sampling region 3. Stated subset: tumor region T3, left-lateral pole. The origin of this receptor is a man between 35 and 55 years old with primary liver carcinoma and hepatitis B virus infection. The chain couples TRBV10-2 to TRBJ2-7; D gene unclear. CDR3 DNA: TGCGCCAGCAGTATATGGGGATACGAGCAGTACTTC. This sequence encodes CASSIWGYEQYF.